This TCR beta chain is from a study of cytomegalovirus exposure and HLA in healthy donors. Libraries were prepared by immunoSEQ multiplex PCR; TCRdb keeps only in-frame clonotypes and omits some of them. The sample has 230,000 or so clones; around nine tenths are singletons. V shed 7 bases and J shed 2 bases, with 13 bases lying between them. The CDR3 spans 14 residues. The V gene's germline CDR1 is MNHNS and CDR2 SASEGT. The sample consisted of PBMCs. The chain is built from TRBV6-1 and TRBJ2-3; tentatively, D is TRBD2 (5 bases). This receptor was taken from a woman younger than 35 in good health and CMV-seronegative. The DNA for the CDR3 is TGTGCCAGCAAAAGAAGCGGCTTCACAGATACGCAGTATTTT. Residues: CASKRSGFTDTQYF.